This TCR beta chain emerged from a study of regulatory T cells in long-lasting Graves disease. Overall study findings and caveats: It was peripheral blood alone, not thyroid tissue, that was studied.

Described time point: newly diagnosed GD, antithyroid drugs for less than 3 months. There was RNA extracted from PBMCs, and the TCR library was made from it. According to the study, TCR beta libraries were built with iRepertoire HTBI primers and CDR3-region Arm-PCR. TCRdb reprocessed the multiplex PCR reads via MiXCR and lists one record per CDR3 protein. The sample carries 400,000 to 450,000 distinct CDR3 sequences, 15% recorded once. V lost 3 bases to trimming and J lost 5 bases, with 18 bases between them. This CDR3 comprises 16 residues. Germline-derived CDR1 and CDR2 are ENHRY and SYGVKD. In its sample, this clonotype was seen once. Its antigen is still unknown. This may be a read error, as it is one base from a much larger clone. These data are also associated with another study on T cells in Graves' hyperthyroidism and ophthalmopathy.

The sequence was collected from a woman aged 25 to 45 with Graves disease. The specimen comprised peripheral blood mononuclear cells (PBMCs), sampled at new diagnosis, from a patient treated with antithyroid drugs. This chain links TRBV10-3 with TRBJ2-3; D remains unclear. CDR3 bases: TGTGCCATCAGTGACTCCACCGAGGCGGTAGGAGATACGCAGTATTTT. This codes for CAISDSTEAVGDTQYF.